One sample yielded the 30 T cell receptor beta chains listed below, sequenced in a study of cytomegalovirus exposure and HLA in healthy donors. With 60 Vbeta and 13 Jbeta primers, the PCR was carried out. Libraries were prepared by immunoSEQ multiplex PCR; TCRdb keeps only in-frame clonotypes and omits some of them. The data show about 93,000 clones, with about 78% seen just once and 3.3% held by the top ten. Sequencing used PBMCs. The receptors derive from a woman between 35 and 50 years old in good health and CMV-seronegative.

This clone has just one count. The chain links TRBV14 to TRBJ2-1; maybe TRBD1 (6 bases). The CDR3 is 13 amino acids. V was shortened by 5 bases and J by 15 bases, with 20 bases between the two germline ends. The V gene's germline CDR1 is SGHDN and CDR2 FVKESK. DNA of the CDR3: TGTGCCAGCAGCTTCTCGATACAGGGAGAGGGGTTCTTC. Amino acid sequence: CASSFSIQGEGFF.

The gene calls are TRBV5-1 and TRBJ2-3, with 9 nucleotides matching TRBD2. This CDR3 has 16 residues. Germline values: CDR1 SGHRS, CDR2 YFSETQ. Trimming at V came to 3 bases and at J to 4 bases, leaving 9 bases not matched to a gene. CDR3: CASSSLAGAQADTQYF. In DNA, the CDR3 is TGCGCCAGCAGCTCCTTAGCGGGAGCGCAGGCAGATACGCAGTATTTT. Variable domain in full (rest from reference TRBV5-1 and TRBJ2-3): KAGVTQTPRYLIKTRGQQVTLSCSPISGHRSVSWYQQTPGQGLQFLFEYFSETQRNKGNFPGRFSGRQFSNSRSEMNVSTLELGDSALYLCASSSLAGAQADTQYFGPGTRLTVL.

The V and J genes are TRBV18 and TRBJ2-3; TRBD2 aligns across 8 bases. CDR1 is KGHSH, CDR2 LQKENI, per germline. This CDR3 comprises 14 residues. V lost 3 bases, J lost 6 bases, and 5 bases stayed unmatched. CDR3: CASSPPGLADTQYF. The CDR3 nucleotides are TGTGCCAGCTCACCCCCTGGACTAGCCGATACGCAGTATTTT.

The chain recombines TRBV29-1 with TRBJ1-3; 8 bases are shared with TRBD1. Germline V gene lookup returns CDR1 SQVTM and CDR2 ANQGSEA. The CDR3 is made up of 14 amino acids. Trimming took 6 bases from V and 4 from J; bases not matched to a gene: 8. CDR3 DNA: TGCAGCGTCGCCCCGGGACAGGCGGGAAACACCATATATTTT. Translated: CSVAPGQAGNTIYF.

The CDR3 loop is CASSLAAIWNQPQHF. In DNA form, the CDR3 reads TGTGCCAGCAGCTTGGCGGCGATATGGAATCAGCCCCAGCATTTT. The rearrangement links TRBV7-2 to TRBJ1-5; D remains ambiguous. Germline loops: CDR1 SGHTA, CDR2 FQGNSA. The V end was cut by 3 bases, the J end by 4 bases, with 13 bases between. The CDR3 is 15 residues long. Using reference TRBV7-2 and TRBJ1-5 for the parts outside the CDR3, the full variable domain is GAGVSQSPSNKVTEKGKDVELRCDPISGHTALYWYRQSLGQGLEFLIYFQGNSAPDKSGLPSDRFSAERTGGSVSTLTIQRTQQEDSAVYLCASSLAAIWNQPQHFGDGTRLSIL.

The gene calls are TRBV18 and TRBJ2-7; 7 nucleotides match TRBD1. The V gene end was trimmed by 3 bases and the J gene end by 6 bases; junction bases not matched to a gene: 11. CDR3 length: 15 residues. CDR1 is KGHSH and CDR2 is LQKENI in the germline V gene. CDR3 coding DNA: TGTGCCAGCTCACCCCAATCGACAGGGACGAGCGAGCAGTACTTC. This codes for CASSPQSTGTSEQYF. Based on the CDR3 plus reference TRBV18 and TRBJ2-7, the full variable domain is NAGVMQNPRHLVRRRGQEARLRCSPMKGHSHVYWYRQLPEEGLKFMVYLQKENIIDESGMPKERFSAEFPKEGPSILRIQQVVRGDSAAYFCASSPQSTGTSEQYFGPGTRLTVT.

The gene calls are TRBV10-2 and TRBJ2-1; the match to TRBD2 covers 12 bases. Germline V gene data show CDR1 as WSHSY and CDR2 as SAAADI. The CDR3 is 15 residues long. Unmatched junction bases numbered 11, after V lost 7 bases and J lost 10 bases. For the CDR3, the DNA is TGCGCCAGCACCGAGCTAGCGGGAGGGTTTGGGGAGCAGTTCTTC. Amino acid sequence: CASTELAGGFGEQFF.

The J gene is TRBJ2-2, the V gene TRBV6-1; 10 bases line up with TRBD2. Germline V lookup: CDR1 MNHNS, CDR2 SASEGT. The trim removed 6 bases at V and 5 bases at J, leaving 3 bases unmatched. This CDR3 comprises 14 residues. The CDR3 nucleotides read TGTGCCAGCAGAGTAGCGGGGGGTACCGGGGAGCTGTTTTTT. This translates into CASRVAGGTGELFF.

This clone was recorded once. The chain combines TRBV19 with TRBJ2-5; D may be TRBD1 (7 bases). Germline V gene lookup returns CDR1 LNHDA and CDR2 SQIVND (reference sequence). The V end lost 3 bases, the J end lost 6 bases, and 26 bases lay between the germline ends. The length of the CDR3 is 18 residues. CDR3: CASSIQASRTGGAQTQYF. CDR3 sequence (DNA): TGTGCCAGTAGTATCCAAGCATCGAGGACAGGAGGGGCCCAGACCCAGTACTTC.

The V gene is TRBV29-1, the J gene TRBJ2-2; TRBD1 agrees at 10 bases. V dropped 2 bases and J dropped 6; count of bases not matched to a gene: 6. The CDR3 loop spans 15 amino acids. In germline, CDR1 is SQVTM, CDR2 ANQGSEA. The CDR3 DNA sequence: TGCAGCGTTGAACGGGACAGGGGTATCCCCGGGGAGCTGTTTTTT. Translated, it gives CSVERDRGIPGELFF.

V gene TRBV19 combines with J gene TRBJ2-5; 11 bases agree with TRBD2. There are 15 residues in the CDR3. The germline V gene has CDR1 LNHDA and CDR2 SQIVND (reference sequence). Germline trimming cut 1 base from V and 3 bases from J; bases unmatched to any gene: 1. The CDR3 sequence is CASSIVTSGKETQYF. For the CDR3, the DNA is TGTGCCAGTAGTATAGTGACTAGCGGGAAAGAGACCCAGTACTTC.

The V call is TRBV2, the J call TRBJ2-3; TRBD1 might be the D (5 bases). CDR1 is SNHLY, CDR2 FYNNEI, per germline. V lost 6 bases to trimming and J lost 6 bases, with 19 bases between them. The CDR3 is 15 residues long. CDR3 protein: CASSRQQSPGDTQYF. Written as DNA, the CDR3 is TGTGCCAGCAGCAGACAGCAATCCCCAGGGGATACGCAGTATTTT.

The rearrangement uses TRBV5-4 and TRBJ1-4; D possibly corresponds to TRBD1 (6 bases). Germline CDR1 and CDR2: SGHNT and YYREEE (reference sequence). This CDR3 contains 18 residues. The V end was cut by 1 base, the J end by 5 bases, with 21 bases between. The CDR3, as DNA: TGTGCCAGCAGCTTGAAGCGAGCAGGGGTTGGGGGAAATGAAAAACTGTTTTTT. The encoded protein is CASSLKRAGVGGNEKLFF.

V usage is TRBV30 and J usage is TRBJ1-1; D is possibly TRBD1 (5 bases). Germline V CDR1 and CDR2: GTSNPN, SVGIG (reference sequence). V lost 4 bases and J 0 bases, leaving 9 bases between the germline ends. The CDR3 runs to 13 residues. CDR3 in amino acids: CAWMTVLNTEAFF. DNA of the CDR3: TGTGCCTGGATGACAGTCCTGAACACTGAAGCTTTCTTT.

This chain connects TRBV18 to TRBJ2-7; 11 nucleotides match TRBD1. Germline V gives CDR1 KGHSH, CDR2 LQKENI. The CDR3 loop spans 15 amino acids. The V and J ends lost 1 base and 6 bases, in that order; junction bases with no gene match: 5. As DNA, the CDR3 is TGTGCCAGCTCACCACGGCCCGGGACAGGGGGCGAGCAGTACTTC. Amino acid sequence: CASSPRPGTGGEQYF.

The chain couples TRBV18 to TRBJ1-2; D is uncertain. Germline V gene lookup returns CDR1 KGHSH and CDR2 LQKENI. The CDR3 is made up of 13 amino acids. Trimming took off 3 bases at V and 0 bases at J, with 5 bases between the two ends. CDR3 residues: CASSPTANYGYTF. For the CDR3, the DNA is TGTGCCAGCTCACCCACAGCTAACTATGGCTACACCTTC.

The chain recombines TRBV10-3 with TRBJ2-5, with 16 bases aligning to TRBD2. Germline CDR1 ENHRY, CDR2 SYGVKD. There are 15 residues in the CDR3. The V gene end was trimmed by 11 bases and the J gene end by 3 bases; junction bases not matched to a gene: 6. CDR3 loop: CASGTSGRGEETQYF. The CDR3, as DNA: TGTGCCTCCGGGACTAGCGGGAGGGGAGAAGAGACCCAGTACTTC.

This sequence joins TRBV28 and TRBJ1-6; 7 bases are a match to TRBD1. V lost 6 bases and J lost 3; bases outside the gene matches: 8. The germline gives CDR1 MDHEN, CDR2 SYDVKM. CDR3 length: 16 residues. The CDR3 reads CASRMTGPLYNSPLHF. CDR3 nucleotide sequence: TGTGCCAGCAGAATGACAGGGCCGCTCTATAATTCACCCCTCCACTTT.

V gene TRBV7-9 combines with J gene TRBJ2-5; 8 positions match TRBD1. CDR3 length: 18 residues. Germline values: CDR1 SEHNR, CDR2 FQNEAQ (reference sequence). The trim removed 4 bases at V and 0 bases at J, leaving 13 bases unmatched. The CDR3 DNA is TGTGCCAGCAGCTCACCATTGGGGACAGGATCGTACCAAGAGACCCAGTACTTC. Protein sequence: CASSSPLGTGSYQETQYF.

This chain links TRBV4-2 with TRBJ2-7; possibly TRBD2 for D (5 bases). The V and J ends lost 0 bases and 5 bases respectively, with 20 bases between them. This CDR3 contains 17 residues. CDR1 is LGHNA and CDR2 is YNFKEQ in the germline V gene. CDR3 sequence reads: CASSQDHFGSSTNEQYF. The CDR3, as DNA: TGTGCCAGCAGCCAAGATCATTTCGGTTCTAGCACCAACGAGCAGTACTTC.

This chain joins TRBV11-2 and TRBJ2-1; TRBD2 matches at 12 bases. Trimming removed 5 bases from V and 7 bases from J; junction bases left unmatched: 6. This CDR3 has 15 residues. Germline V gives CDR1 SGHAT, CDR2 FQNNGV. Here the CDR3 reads CASSALAGGQNEQFF. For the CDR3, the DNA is TGTGCCAGCAGCGCCCTAGCGGGAGGGCAGAATGAGCAGTTCTTC.

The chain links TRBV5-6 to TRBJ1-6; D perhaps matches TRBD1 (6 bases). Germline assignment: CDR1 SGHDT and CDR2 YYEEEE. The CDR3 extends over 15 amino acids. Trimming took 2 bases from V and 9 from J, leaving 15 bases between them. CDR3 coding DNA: TGTGCCAGCAGCTTTCGAGGGCAGGGGTTTTCACCCCTCCACTTT. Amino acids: CASSFRGQGFSPLHF.

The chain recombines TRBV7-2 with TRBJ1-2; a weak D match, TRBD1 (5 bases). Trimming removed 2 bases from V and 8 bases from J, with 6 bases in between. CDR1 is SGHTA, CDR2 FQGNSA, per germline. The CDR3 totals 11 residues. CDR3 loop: CASSLWGGYTF. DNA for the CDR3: TGTGCCAGCAGCTTATGGGGCGGCTACACCTTC.

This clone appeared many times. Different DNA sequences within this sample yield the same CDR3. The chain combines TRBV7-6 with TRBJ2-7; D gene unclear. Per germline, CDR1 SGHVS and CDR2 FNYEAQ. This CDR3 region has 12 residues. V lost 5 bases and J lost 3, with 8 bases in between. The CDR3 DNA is TGTGCCAGCAGCGACGACATCTACGAGCAGTACTTC. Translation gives CASSDDIYEQYF.

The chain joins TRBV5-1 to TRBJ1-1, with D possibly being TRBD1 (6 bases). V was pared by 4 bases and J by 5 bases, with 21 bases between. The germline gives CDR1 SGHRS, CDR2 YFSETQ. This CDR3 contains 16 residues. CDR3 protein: CASSPGPGVPGTEAFF. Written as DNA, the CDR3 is TGCGCCAGCAGCCCGGGACCAGGGGTTCCGGGGACTGAAGCTTTCTTT.

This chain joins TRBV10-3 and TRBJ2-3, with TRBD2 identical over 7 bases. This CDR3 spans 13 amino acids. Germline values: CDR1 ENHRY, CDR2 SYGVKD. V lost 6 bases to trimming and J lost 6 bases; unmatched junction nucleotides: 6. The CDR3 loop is CAIRNAGEDTQYF. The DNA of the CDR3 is TGTGCCATCAGAAATGCGGGAGAGGATACGCAGTATTTT.

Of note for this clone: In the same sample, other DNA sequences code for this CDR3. The DNA for the CDR3 is TGTGCCAGTAGTATAGTCGGGGGGAACACTGAAGCTTTCTTT. Translating gives CASSIVGGNTEAFF. The chain uses TRBV19 and TRBJ1-1, with D possibly TRBD1 on 5 matching bases. The germline V gene has CDR1 LNHDA and CDR2 SQIVND (reference sequence). CDR3 size: 14 residues. V lost 1 base to trimming and J lost 1 base, with 7 bases between them.

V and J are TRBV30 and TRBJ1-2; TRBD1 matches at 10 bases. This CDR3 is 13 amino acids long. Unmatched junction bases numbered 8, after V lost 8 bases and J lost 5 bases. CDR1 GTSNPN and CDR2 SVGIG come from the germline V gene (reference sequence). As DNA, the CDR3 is TGTGCCGGAGGGACAGGGGTTAAGTATGGCTACACCTTC. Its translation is CAGGTGVKYGYTF.

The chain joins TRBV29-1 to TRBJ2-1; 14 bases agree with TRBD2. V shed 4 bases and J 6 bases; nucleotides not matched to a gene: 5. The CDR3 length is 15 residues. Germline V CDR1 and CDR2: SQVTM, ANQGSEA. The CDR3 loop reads CSVVIGLAGGNEQFF. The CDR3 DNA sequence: TGCAGCGTTGTCATCGGACTAGCGGGAGGCAATGAGCAGTTCTTC.

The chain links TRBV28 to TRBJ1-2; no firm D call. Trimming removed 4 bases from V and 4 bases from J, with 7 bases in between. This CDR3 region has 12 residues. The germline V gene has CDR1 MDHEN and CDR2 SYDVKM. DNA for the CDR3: TGTGCCAGCAGTTCCTCGAGCTATGGCTACACCTTC. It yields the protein CASSSSSYGYTF.